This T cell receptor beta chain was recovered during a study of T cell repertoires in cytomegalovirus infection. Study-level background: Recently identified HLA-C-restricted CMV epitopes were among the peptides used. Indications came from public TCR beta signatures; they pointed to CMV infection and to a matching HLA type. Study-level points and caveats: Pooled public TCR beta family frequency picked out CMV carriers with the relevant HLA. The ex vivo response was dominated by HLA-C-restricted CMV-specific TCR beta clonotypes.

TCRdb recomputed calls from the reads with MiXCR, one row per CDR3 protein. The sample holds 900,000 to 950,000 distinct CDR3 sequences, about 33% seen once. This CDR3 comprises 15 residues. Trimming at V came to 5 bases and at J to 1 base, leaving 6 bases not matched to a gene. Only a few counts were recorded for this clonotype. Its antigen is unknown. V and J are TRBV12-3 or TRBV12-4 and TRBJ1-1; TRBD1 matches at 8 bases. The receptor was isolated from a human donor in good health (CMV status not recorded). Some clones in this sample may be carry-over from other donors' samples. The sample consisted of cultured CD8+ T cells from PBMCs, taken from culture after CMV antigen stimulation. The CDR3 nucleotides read TGTGCCAGCAGTATGAACAGGGGGTCGAACACTGAAGCTTTCTTT. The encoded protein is CASSMNRGSNTEAFF.